The rows below give T cell receptor beta chains drawn from one sample of a study of identical twins. TCRdb used MiXCR to reprocess the 5' RACE reads, holding one entry per CDR3 protein. Of about 530,000 distinct CDR3 sequences listed, roughly 15% are singletons. The sample was also reused in another study, on yellow fever vaccine responses in identical twins.

Sequences were obtained from CD4+ T cells sorted from blood. The receptors stem from a woman aged 18-29 years in good health. Both conserved end residues are part of each CDR3. The D gene is left open where the match is weak. The listing skips clone size in some rows; elsewhere it reads once, few, many or a size class.

abundance,j_gene,d_gene,v_gene,CDR3aa,CDR3nt
few,TRBJ2-1,NA,TRBV6-1,CASRMMAGNEQFF,TGTGCCAGCAGAATGATGGCAGGGAATGAGCAGTTCTTC
NA,TRBJ2-1,NA,TRBV7-8,CASSFFHHEQFF,TGTGCCAGCAGCTTCTTTCACCATGAGCAGTTCTTC
NA,TRBJ2-5,TRBD1,TRBV9,CASRGQGETQYF,TGTGCCAGCAGGGGACAGGGGGAGACCCAGTACTTC
many,TRBJ2-2,NA,TRBV11-2,CASREGQNTGELFF,TGTGCCAGCAGGGAGGGACAAAACACCGGGGAGCTGTTTTTT
few,TRBJ2-5,NA,TRBV27,CASSSKGSQETQYF,TGTGCCAGCAGTTCTAAGGGATCCCAAGAGACCCAGTACTTC
NA,TRBJ1-4,TRBD1,TRBV3-1,CASSHGWTGGSANEKLFF,TGTGCCAGCAGCCATGGGTGGACAGGGGGCTCGGCTAATGAAAAACTGTTTTTT
few,TRBJ2-1,NA,TRBV4-1,CASSQGPASHNEQFF,TGCGCCAGCAGCCAAGGGCCCGCGTCCCACAATGAGCAGTTCTTC
few,TRBJ2-1,NA,TRBV24-1,CATSEPGINEQFF,TGTGCCACCAGTGAGCCGGGGATCAATGAGCAGTTCTTC
NA,TRBJ2-5,NA,TRBV29-1,CSVGHPQETQYF,TGCAGCGTGGGACATCCCCAAGAGACCCAGTACTTC
few,TRBJ1-1,NA,TRBV12-3/TRBV12-4,CASSLGDRSSNTEAFF,TGTGCCAGCAGTTTGGGTGACAGGAGTTCGAACACTGAAGCTTTCTTT
few,TRBJ2-2,TRBD1,TRBV5-1,CASSLYRGPSGELFF,TGCGCCAGCAGCTTATACAGGGGGCCTTCCGGGGAGCTGTTTTTT
few,TRBJ2-1,NA,TRBV5-1,CASRGWGRDVEQFF,TGCGCCAGCAGAGGGTGGGGGCGCGACGTTGAGCAGTTCTTC
many,TRBJ2-5,NA,TRBV12-3/TRBV12-4,CASSLPWETQYF,TGTGCCAGCAGTTTACCCTGGGAGACCCAGTACTTC
many,TRBJ1-5,NA,TRBV6-5,CASSYRDGQPQHF,TGTGCCAGCAGTTACAGGGATGGGCAGCCCCAGCATTTT
few,TRBJ2-5,NA,TRBV28,CASALGRILWETQYF,TGTGCCAGCGCCTTGGGACGCATACTTTGGGAGACCCAGTACTTC
NA,TRBJ2-3,TRBD2,TRBV3-1,CTSSQRTSGTRTDTQYF,TGTACCAGCAGCCAAAGGACTAGCGGAACCAGGACAGATACGCAGTATTTT
few,TRBJ2-7,NA,TRBV4-1,CASSQVGRDFSYEQYF,TGCGCCAGCAGCCAAGTTGGACGGGACTTCTCCTACGAGCAGTACTTC
NA,TRBJ2-2,TRBD1,TRBV6-2/TRBV6-3,CASRTDRGYSNTGELFF,TGTGCCAGCAGAACAGACAGGGGTTATTCGAACACCGGGGAGCTGTTTTTT
once,TRBJ2-1,TRBD1,TRBV12-3/TRBV12-4,CASRPQGNNEQFF,TGTGCCAGCAGACCACAGGGGAACAATGAGCAGTTCTTC
NA,TRBJ2-3,TRBD2,TRBV5-1,CASSLRDNQAGGRSDTQYF,TGCGCCAGCAGCTTGAGAGATAACCAAGCGGGGGGGCGGTCAGATACGCAGTATTTT
NA,TRBJ2-7,TRBD1,TRBV2,CASRVQGDSYYEQYF,TGTGCCAGCAGGGTGCAGGGGGACAGCTACTACGAGCAGTACTTC
few,TRBJ2-5,NA,TRBV5-1,CASQGRGETQYF,TGCGCCAGCCAGGGACGGGGAGAGACCCAGTACTTC
NA,TRBJ2-6,NA,TRBV12-3/TRBV12-4,CASTSVMANVLTF,TGTGCCAGCACCTCCGTGATGGCCAACGTCCTGACTTTC
few,TRBJ1-1,NA,TRBV2,CASRARERNEAFF,TGTGCCAGCAGGGCCAGGGAGAGGAATGAAGCTTTCTTT
NA,TRBJ2-3,TRBD2,TRBV5-1,CASSFRLGGEGTDTQYF,TGCGCCAGCAGCTTCCGGCTCGGGGGGGAGGGCACAGATACGCAGTATTTT
NA,TRBJ2-3,TRBD2,TRBV20-1,CSARLGLAGGPDGTDTQYF,TGCAGTGCTCGCTTAGGGCTAGCGGGAGGTCCTGATGGAACAGATACGCAGTATTTT
NA,TRBJ2-7,NA,TRBV7-8,CASSLTVYEQYF,TGTGCCAGCAGCCTGACAGTTTACGAGCAGTACTTC
NA,TRBJ1-4,TRBD1,TRBV25-1,CASSEGQGLANEKLFF,TGTGCCAGCAGTGAGGGACAGGGGCTTGCTAATGAAAAACTGTTTTTT
many,TRBJ1-5,NA,TRBV5-1,CASSPGVLGQPQHF,TGCGCCAGCAGCCCAGGGGTTTTGGGTCAGCCCCAGCATTTT
few,TRBJ2-1,NA,TRBV29-1,CSVDPPSSYNEQFF,TGCAGCGTTGACCCCCCGAGCTCCTACAATGAGCAGTTCTTC
few,TRBJ2-1,NA,TRBV29-1,CSVGGGKQFF,TGCAGCGTTGGTGGCGGGAAACAGTTCTTC
few,TRBJ2-1,NA,TRBV21-1,CASSKALGDRGPRSESNNEQFF,TGTGCCAGCAGCAAAGCTTTAGGGGACAGGGGACCCCGAAGCGAGTCGAACAATGAGCAGTTCTTC
NA,TRBJ2-2,TRBD2,TRBV29-1,CSVPGLAGVGTGELFF,TGCAGCGTTCCGGGACTAGCGGGAGTGGGTACCGGGGAGCTGTTTTTT
few,TRBJ2-3,TRBD2,TRBV7-8,CASSPRTASGHTQYF,TGTGCCAGCAGCCCCCGTACGGCTAGCGGCCATACGCAGTATTTT
few,TRBJ2-3,TRBD2,TRBV20-1,CSASRTSGTADTQYF,TGCAGTGCTTCAAGGACTAGCGGGACCGCTGATACGCAGTATTTT
many,TRBJ2-5,NA,TRBV12-3/TRBV12-4,CASSLDTIQETQYF,TGTGCCAGCAGTTTGGACACAATCCAAGAGACCCAGTACTTC
NA,TRBJ2-1,NA,TRBV7-7,CASSSSTGYEQFF,TGTGCCAGCAGCTCTTCGACTGGCTATGAGCAGTTCTTC
NA,TRBJ2-1,NA,TRBV2,CASSEGGNEQFF,TGTGCCAGCAGTGAAGGGGGGAATGAGCAGTTCTTC
few,TRBJ2-1,TRBD2,TRBV4-1,CASRASGYNEQFF,TGCGCCAGCAGGGCTAGCGGCTACAATGAGCAGTTCTTC
few,TRBJ2-5,NA,TRBV20-1,CSASFGEETQYF,TGCAGTGCTAGTTTCGGGGAAGAGACCCAGTACTTC
NA,TRBJ2-1,NA,TRBV20-1,CSAPRGDNEQFF,TGCAGTGCACCCCGTGGGGACAATGAGCAGTTCTTC
few,TRBJ2-7,TRBD1,TRBV12-3/TRBV12-4,CASSLRGLSLEQYF,TGTGCCAGCAGTCTCAGGGGGCTATCCCTCGAGCAGTACTTC
few,TRBJ2-1,TRBD2,TRBV7-6,CASSPFGGSGSLGEQFF,TGTGCCAGCAGCCCCTTCGGAGGTAGCGGGAGCCTGGGTGAGCAGTTCTTC
NA,TRBJ2-3,TRBD2,TRBV11-3,CASSYRLAGHTDTQYF,TGTGCCAGCAGCTATAGACTAGCGGGCCACACAGATACGCAGTATTTT
many,TRBJ1-1,NA,TRBV20-1,CSACLGIGNTEAFF,TGCAGTGCTTGCCTCGGCATTGGGAACACTGAAGCTTTCTTT
NA,TRBJ2-3,TRBD2,TRBV11-2,CASSLEPLAGEDTQYF,TGTGCCAGCAGCTTAGAACCCCTAGCGGGGGAAGATACGCAGTATTTT
NA,TRBJ2-3,TRBD2,TRBV9,CASSVEAGGRDTQYF,TGTGCCAGCAGCGTAGAAGCGGGGGGCCGAGATACGCAGTATTTT